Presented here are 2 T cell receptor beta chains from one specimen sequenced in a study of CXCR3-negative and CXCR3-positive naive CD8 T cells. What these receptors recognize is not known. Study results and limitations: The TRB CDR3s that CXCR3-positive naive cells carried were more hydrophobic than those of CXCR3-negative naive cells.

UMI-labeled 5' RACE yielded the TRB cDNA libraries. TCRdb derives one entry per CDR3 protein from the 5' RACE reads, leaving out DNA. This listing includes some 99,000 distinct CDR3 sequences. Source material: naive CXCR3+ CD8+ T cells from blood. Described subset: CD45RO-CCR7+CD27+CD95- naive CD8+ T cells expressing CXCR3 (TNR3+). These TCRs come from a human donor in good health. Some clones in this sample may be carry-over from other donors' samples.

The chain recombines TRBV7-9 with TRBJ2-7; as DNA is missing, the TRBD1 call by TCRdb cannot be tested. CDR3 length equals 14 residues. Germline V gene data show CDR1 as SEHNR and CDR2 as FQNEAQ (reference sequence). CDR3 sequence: CASSYGQAAYEQYF.

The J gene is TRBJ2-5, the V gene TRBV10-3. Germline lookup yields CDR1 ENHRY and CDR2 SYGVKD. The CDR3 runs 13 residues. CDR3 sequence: CAISGSLQETQYF.